This TCR beta chain comes out of a study of a mutant IDH1 vaccine in newly diagnosed glioma. Across the whole study: First vaccine doses came 4-6 weeks after radiotherapy alone, or with temozolomide cycles. Previous care, which was radiotherapy, temozolomide, or both, most often involved both. Notes on the study in general: It was approximately 93% of patients that developed vaccine-induced immune responses.

Clones were read by immunoSEQ multiplex PCR, and TCRdb kept only the in-frame ones, dropping some. The sample holds 82,000 or so clones, around 85% seen once. This clone was observed a single time. The antigen is undetermined. The CDR3 sequence is 14 residues long. V was pared by 4 bases and J by 9 bases, with 11 bases of the junction left unmatched. Germline CDR1 is LNHDA and CDR2 is SQIVND (reference sequence). Time point reported: week 23, last vaccination. One vaccine dose held 300 ug of mutant IDH1 20-mer peptide and came with topical imiquimod. New astrocytomas of WHO grade 3 or 4 that were IDH1-mutant and ATRX-lost were found in the donors.

Sequencing used PBMCs, obtained from a glioma patient whose treatment included an IDH1 peptide vaccine. This receptor was taken from a man aged 30 to 45 with glioma. Some clones in this sample may be carry-over from other donors' samples. This chain uses TRBV19 with TRBJ2-5; 7 nucleotides agree with TRBD2. CDR3 coding DNA: TGTGCCAGTAGTACCTGGGGAGGGCAATTGGCCCAGTACTTC. Its protein is CASSTWGGQLAQYF. Supplemented by reference TRBV19 and TRBJ2-5, the full variable domain reads DGGITQSPKYLFRKEGQNVTLSCEQNLNHDAMYWYRQDPGQGLRLIYYSQIVNDFQKGDIAEGYSVSREKKESFPLTVTSAQKNPTAFYLCASSTWGGQLAQYFGPGTRLLVL.